This T cell receptor (beta chain) was sequenced in a study of technical replicates of blood from four donors. The V end was cut by 6 bases, the J end by 5 bases, with 13 bases between. The CDR3 runs to 13 residues. Germline V gene sequence: CDR1 SNHLY, CDR2 FYNNEI. This clone was picked up one time. Repertoires were generated with immunoSEQ multiplex PCR, while TCRdb's copy carries only in-frame clones and drops some. Of approximately 70,000 clones detected, about nine tenths appear once; the ten largest clones hold 0.37%. The sequence came from a human donor in good health. Some clones in this sample may be carry-over from other donors' samples. The sequenced sample consisted of T cells isolated from PBMCs. This chain uses TRBV2 with TRBJ2-5; D is perhaps TRBD1 (6 bases). CDR3 region: CASSPGVGETQYF. CDR3 in DNA: TGTGCCAGCAGCCCAGGGGTGGGGGAGACCCAGTACTTC.